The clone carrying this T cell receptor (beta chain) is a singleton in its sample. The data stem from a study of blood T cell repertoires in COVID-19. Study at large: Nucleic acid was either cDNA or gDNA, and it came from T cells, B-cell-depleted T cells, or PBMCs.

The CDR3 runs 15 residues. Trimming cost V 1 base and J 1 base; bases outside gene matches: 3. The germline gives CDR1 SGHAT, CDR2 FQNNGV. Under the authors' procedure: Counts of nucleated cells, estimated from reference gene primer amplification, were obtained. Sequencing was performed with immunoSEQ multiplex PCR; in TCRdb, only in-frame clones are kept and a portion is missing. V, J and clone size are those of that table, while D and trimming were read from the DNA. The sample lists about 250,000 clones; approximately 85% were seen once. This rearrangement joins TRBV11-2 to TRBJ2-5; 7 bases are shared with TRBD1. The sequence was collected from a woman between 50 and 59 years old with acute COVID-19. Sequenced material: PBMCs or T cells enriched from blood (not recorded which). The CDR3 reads CASSLGQGRQETQYF. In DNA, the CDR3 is TGTGCCAGCAGCTTAGGACAGGGACGCCAAGAGACCCAGTACTTC.